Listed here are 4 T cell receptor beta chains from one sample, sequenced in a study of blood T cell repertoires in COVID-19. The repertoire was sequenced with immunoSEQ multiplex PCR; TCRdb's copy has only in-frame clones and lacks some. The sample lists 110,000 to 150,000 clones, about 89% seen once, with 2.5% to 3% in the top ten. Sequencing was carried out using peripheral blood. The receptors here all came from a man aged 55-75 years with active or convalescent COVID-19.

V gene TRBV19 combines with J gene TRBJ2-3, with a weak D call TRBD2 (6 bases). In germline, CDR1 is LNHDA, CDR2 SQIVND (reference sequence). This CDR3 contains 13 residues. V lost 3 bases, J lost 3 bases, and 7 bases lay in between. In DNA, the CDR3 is TGTGCCAGTAGTATCGGGGGTACAGATACGCAGTATTTT. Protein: CASSIGGTDTQYF. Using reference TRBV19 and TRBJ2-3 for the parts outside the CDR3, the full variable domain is DGGITQSPKYLFRKEGQNVTLSCEQNLNHDAMYWYRQDPGQGLRLIYYSQIVNDFQKGDIAEGYSVSREKKESFPLTVTSAQKNPTAFYLCASSIGGTDTQYFGPGTRLTVL.

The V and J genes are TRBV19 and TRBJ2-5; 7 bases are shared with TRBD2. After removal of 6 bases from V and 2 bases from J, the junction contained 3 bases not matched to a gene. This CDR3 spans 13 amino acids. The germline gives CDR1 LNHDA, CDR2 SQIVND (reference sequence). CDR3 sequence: CASSQLAQETQYF. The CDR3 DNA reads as TGTGCCAGTAGCCAACTAGCGCAAGAGACCCAGTACTTC.

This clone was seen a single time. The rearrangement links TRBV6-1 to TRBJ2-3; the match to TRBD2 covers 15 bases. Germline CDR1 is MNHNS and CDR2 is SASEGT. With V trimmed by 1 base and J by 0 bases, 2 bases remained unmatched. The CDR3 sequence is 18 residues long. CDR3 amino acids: CASSEVGLAGGSTDTQYF. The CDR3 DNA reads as TGTGCCAGCAGTGAAGTGGGACTAGCGGGAGGCAGCACAGATACGCAGTATTTT.

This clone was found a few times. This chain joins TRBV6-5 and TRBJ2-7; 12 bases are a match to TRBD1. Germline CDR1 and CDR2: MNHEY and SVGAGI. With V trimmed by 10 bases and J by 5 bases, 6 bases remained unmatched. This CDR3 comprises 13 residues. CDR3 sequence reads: CATSGQGAHEQYF. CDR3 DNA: TGTGCCACTTCGGGACAGGGGGCCCACGAGCAGTACTTC.